These 2 T cell receptor beta chains originate from one sample sequenced in a study of human T cells and chemical hapten exposure. TCRdb reanalysed the RACE reads using MiXCR and keeps one entry per CDR3 protein. The sample records 85,000 to 100,000 distinct CDR3 sequences, around 10% being singletons. Time point indicated: patch test 2, 6 weeks after DPC sensitization. Treatment given: therapeutic diphenylcyclopropenone sensitization with weekly scalp DPC. The sample here was whole blood, taken in connection with sensitization to the hapten diphenylcyclopropenone (DPC). These receptors all stem from a man aged 40-50 years with alopecia areata. Some clones in this sample may be carry-over from other donors' samples.

This clonotype has a handful of counts. The chain has TRBV29-1 and TRBJ2-7, with D perhaps given as TRBD1 or TRBD2 (6 bases each). V lost 6 bases and J lost 0, with 15 bases in between. The CDR3 loop spans 14 amino acids. Germline CDR1 SQVTM, CDR2 ANQGSEA. Here the CDR3 DNA reads TGCAGCGTCTTGCGGACAGCGGGCTCCTACGAGCAGTACTTC. It encodes CSVLRTAGSYEQYF.

The V and J genes are TRBV6-1 and TRBJ1-3; 8 bases match TRBD1. The trim removed 7 bases at V and 0 bases at J, leaving 8 bases unmatched. The germline CDR1 and CDR2 sequences are MNHNS and SASEGT. This CDR3 has 16 residues. The CDR3 loop reads CASKGQERPSGNTIYF. The CDR3 nucleotides read TGTGCCAGCAAGGGACAGGAGCGCCCCTCTGGAAACACCATATATTTT.